This TCR beta chain stems from a study of T-cell memory formation after mild COVID-19. Study at large: TCR clustering was largely donor specific.

Details on this clonotype: As yet, its antigen is unknown.

Germline CDR1 is MGHDK and CDR2 is SYGVNS. V was pared by 4 bases and J by 3 bases, with 4 bases between. This CDR3 is built from 11 residues. Study results and caveats: Clones which contracted sat mainly in CM and EM if CD4+, and in EMRA if CD8+. For second-wave clones that peaked at day 37, SARS-CoV-2 specificity went unverified.

TCRdb re-called the 5' RACE reads through MiXCR, storing one row per CDR3 protein. The sample includes more than 350,000 distinct CDR3 sequences, more than 20% seen only once; the top ten take under 15%. The receptor comes from an adult woman who had mild COVID-19 (a few samples of this study predate the infection). Cell type and time point are not known. The specimen sequenced was PBMCs or a T cell subset sorted from them (not recorded which). The chain combines TRBV25-1 with TRBJ2-7; D ambiguous. In nucleotides, the CDR3 is TGTGCCAGCAGTGGTTACTACGAGCAGTACTTC. It is translated as CASSGYYEQYF.